This T cell receptor beta chain derives from a study of radiotherapy plus CTLA-4 blockade in lung cancer. Notes on the study in general: Some TCR clones had been derived from tumors. These clones expanded in peripheral blood after radiotherapy plus ipilimumab. It was early blood T cell clone dynamics, with interferon-beta, that reportedly best predicted response.

Note on this clone: The antigen remains undetermined.

In chemo-refractory metastatic non-small-cell lung cancer, patients got ipilimumab CTLA-4 blockade together with focal radiation. Sequencing used immunoSEQ multiplex PCR; TCRdb keeps in-frame clones, though not all of them. The table has about 120,000 clones, 80% to 90% seen once; the top ten hold approximately 7.2%. V shed 5 bases, J shed 3 bases, and the junction held 4 bases outside the gene matches. CDR3 length equals 14 residues. CDR1 is MNHNS, CDR2 SASEGT, per germline. Sequencing used peripheral blood, obtained from a patient treated with radiotherapy plus ipilimumab. This sequence was found in a human donor with non-small cell lung cancer that progressed on radiotherapy plus ipilimumab. The V call is TRBV6-1, the J call TRBJ1-1; 9 nucleotides agree with TRBD1. CDR3 bases: TGTGCCAGCAGTCAAGACAGGGGGTACACTGAAGCTTTCTTT. Its protein product is CASSQDRGYTEAFF.